This T cell receptor beta chain is from a study of lymphopenia after photon versus proton radiotherapy. This table comes from immunoSEQ multiplex PCR, and its TCRdb copy is limited to in-frame clones, with some not included. The data contain 55,000 to 70,000 clones, around 86% of them seen just once; the ten biggest clones take up approximately 11%. Trimming took 3 bases from V and 6 from J; bases not matched to a gene: 7. CDR1 is SGHAT and CDR2 is FQNNGV in the germline V gene. This CDR3 has 16 amino acids. This specimen consisted of peripheral blood, obtained from a patient treated with proton-based radiotherapy. This chain connects TRBV11-2 to TRBJ1-6, with 8 bases matching TRBD1. This receptor was identified in an elderly man with esophageal cancer. CDR3 in amino acids: CASSFVRQGANSPLHF. DNA for the CDR3: TGTGCCAGCAGCTTCGTAAGGCAGGGGGCTAATTCACCCCTCCACTTT.